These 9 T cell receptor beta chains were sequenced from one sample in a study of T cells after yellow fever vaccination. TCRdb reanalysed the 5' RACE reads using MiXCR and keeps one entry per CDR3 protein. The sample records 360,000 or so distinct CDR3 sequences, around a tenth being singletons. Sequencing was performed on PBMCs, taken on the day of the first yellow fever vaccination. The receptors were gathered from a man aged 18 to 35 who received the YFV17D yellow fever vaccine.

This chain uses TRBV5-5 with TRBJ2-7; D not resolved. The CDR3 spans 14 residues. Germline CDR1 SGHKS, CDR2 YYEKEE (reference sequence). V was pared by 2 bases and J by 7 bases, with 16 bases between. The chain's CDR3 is CASSFGYSHPEQYF. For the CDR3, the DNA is TGTGCCAGCAGCTTTGGGTACAGCCACCCAGAGCAGTACTTC.

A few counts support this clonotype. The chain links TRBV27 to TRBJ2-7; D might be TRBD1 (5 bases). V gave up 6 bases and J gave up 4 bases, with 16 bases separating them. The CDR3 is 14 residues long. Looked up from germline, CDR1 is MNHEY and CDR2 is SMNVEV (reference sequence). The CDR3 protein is CASSSGRVVYEQYV. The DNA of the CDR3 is TGTGCCAGCAGCTCAGGCAGGGTAGTATACGAGCAGTACGTC.

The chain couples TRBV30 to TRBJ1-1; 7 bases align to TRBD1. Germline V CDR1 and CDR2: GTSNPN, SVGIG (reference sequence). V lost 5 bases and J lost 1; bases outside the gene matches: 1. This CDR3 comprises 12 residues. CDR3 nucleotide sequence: TGTGCCTGGGGGACAGCGAACACTGAAGCTTTCTTT. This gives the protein CAWGTANTEAFF.

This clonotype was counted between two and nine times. The CDR3 DNA sequence: TGCGCCAGCAGCTCCGGGGGAGTGCTTAGAGGAGGCTACACCTTC. Translating gives CASSSGGVLRGGYTF. The chain combines TRBV5-1 with TRBJ1-2, with TRBD1 as a possible D gene (5 bases). The CDR3 is 15 residues long. V was cut by 3 bases and J by 8 bases, with 20 bases left in between. From germline, CDR1 is SGHRS and CDR2 YFSETQ.

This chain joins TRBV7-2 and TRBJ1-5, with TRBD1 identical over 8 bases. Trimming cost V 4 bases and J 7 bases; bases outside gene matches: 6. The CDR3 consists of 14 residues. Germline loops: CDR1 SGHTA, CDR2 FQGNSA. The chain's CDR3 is CASSSHRGEQPQHF. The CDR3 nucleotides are TGTGCCAGCAGCTCTCACAGGGGGGAACAGCCCCAGCATTTT.

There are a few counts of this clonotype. The CDR3 reads CASSWWVGETQYF. CDR3 nucleotide sequence: TGTGCCAGCAGCTGGTGGGTAGGCGAGACCCAGTACTTC. The chain couples TRBV5-6 to TRBJ2-5; D is ambiguous. Germline CDR1 is SGHDT and CDR2 is YYEEEE. The CDR3 sequence is 13 residues long. Trimming shortened V by 3 bases and J by 5 bases, and 11 bases separated the two germline ends.

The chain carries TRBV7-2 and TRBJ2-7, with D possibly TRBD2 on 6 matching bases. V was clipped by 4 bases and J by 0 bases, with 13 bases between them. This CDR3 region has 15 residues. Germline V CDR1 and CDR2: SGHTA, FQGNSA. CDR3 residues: CASSSAGLNSYEQYF. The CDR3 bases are TGTGCCAGCAGCTCGGCGGGGTTAAACTCCTACGAGCAGTACTTC. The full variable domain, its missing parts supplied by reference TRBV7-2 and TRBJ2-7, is GAGVSQSPSNKVTEKGKDVELRCDPISGHTALYWYRQSLGQGLEFLIYFQGNSAPDKSGLPSDRFSAERTGGSVSTLTIQRTQQEDSAVYLCASSSAGLNSYEQYFGPGTRLTVT.

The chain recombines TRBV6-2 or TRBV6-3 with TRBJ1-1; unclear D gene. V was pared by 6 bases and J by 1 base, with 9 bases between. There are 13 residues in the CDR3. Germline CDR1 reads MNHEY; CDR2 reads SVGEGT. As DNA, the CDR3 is TGTGCCAGCAGGAGTCTCGGGAACACTGAAGCTTTCTTT. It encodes CASRSLGNTEAFF.

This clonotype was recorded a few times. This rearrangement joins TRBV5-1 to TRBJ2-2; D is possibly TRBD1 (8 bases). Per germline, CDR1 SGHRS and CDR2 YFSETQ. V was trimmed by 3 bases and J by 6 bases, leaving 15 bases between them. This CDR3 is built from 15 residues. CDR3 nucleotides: TGCGCCAGCAGCTACCAACAGGGGGGGGCCGGGGAGCTGTTTTTT. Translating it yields CASSYQQGGAGELFF.